A selection of T cell receptor beta chains follows, all from one sample in a study of blood T cell repertoires in COVID-19. Here immunoSEQ multiplex PCR was the method, and the copy in TCRdb shows in-frame clones only, minus some. The data hold tens of thousands of clones, with about 86% observed a single time. Source material: peripheral blood. Receptors were obtained from an elderly woman with acute or convalescent COVID-19. CDR3s include the opening cysteine and the closing phenylalanine or tryptophan. The D gene is left open where the match is weak. Clone size is given for some rows only: seen once, a few or many times, or a class if the clone is expanded.

j_call: TRBJ2-3
clone_size: -
d_call: -
v_call: TRBV29-1
cdr3_aa: CSVLDPARDTQYF
cdr3_nt: TGCAGCGTTCTAGACCCAGCGAGGGATACGCAGTATTTT

j_call: TRBJ1-4
clone_size: -
d_call: -
v_call: TRBV4-1
cdr3_aa: CASSQGRSLTNEKLFF
cdr3_nt: TGCGCCAGCAGCCAGGGGAGATCCCTGACTAATGAAAAACTGTTTTTT

j_call: TRBJ1-1
clone_size: -
d_call: -
v_call: TRBV5-6
cdr3_aa: CASSFGGYTEAFF
cdr3_nt: TGTGCCAGCAGCTTCGGAGGGTACACTGAAGCTTTCTTT

j_call: TRBJ2-5
clone_size: -
d_call: TRBD1
v_call: TRBV5-1
cdr3_aa: CASSLGTGQETQYF
cdr3_nt: TGCGCCAGCAGCTTGGGGACAGGCCAAGAGACCCAGTACTTC

j_call: TRBJ1-5
clone_size: once
d_call: -
v_call: TRBV30
cdr3_aa: CAWMEETGVGQPQHF
cdr3_nt: TGTGCCTGGATGGAGGAAACCGGGGTTGGGCAGCCCCAGCATTTT

j_call: TRBJ1-4
clone_size: -
d_call: -
v_call: TRBV4-3
cdr3_aa: CASSQEGGSGEKLFF
cdr3_nt: TGCGCCAGCAGCCAAGAGGGGGGGTCGGGAGAAAAACTGTTTTTT

j_call: TRBJ2-1
clone_size: -
d_call: -
v_call: TRBV11-3
cdr3_aa: CASSLEGTTIYNEQFF
cdr3_nt: TGTGCCAGCAGCTTAGAGGGGACAACCATCTACAATGAGCAGTTCTTC

j_call: TRBJ2-3
clone_size: -
d_call: -
v_call: TRBV10-3
cdr3_aa: CAISDAKDTQYF
cdr3_nt: TGTGCCATCAGTGATGCGAAAGATACGCAGTATTTT

j_call: TRBJ1-4
clone_size: -
d_call: TRBD1
v_call: TRBV5-5
cdr3_aa: CASSPITGANEKLFF
cdr3_nt: TGTGCCAGCAGCCCGATTACAGGGGCGAATGAAAAACTGTTTTTT

j_call: TRBJ2-1
clone_size: -
d_call: -
v_call: TRBV6-5
cdr3_aa: CASGDIHNEQFF
cdr3_nt: TGTGCCAGCGGCGACATACACAATGAGCAGTTCTTC

j_call: TRBJ2-3
clone_size: -
d_call: TRBD1
v_call: TRBV7-2
cdr3_aa: CASSLKGGGSPDTQYF
cdr3_nt: TGTGCCAGCAGCTTAAAAGGGGGCGGGTCCCCAGATACGCAGTATTTT

j_call: TRBJ1-2
clone_size: -
d_call: -
v_call: TRBV19
cdr3_aa: CASSIQGYGYTF
cdr3_nt: TGTGCCAGTAGTATTCAGGGGTATGGCTACACCTTC

j_call: TRBJ2-7
clone_size: -
d_call: TRBD1
v_call: TRBV29-1
cdr3_aa: CSVVPGQGAEQYF
cdr3_nt: TGCAGCGTTGTCCCCGGGCAGGGGGCCGAGCAGTACTTC

j_call: TRBJ1-5
clone_size: -
d_call: -
v_call: TRBV6-6
cdr3_aa: CASKDSPKGQPQHF
cdr3_nt: TGTGCCAGCAAAGACAGCCCCAAAGGGCAGCCCCAGCATTTT

j_call: TRBJ1-4
clone_size: -
d_call: -
v_call: TRBV2
cdr3_aa: CASTQVREKLFF
cdr3_nt: TGTGCCAGCACACAGGTTCGGGAAAAACTGTTTTTT

j_call: TRBJ2-3
clone_size: -
d_call: TRBD2
v_call: TRBV3-1/TRBV3-2
cdr3_aa: CASSPGTSGGADTQYF
cdr3_nt: TGTGCCAGCAGCCCGGGGACTAGCGGGGGGGCCGATACGCAGTATTTT

j_call: TRBJ1-1
clone_size: -
d_call: -
v_call: TRBV5-5
cdr3_aa: CASSSRNTEAFF
cdr3_nt: TGTGCCAGCAGCTCGAGGAACACTGAAGCTTTCTTT

j_call: TRBJ1-2
clone_size: few
d_call: -
v_call: TRBV6-1
cdr3_aa: CASSESSSSGYGYTF
cdr3_nt: TGTGCCAGCAGTGAATCGTCGAGCAGCGGCTATGGCTACACCTTC

j_call: TRBJ1-1
clone_size: -
d_call: -
v_call: TRBV2
cdr3_aa: CASRAVNTEAFF
cdr3_nt: TGTGCCAGCAGGGCGGTGAACACTGAAGCTTTCTTT

j_call: TRBJ2-4
clone_size: -
d_call: -
v_call: TRBV25-1
cdr3_aa: CASSEYSGFDIQYF
cdr3_nt: TGTGCCAGCAGTGAATATTCCGGGTTTGACATTCAGTACTTC

j_call: TRBJ1-1
clone_size: -
d_call: -
v_call: TRBV5-6
cdr3_aa: CASSIPRGGSSEAFF
cdr3_nt: TGTGCCAGCAGCATTCCCAGAGGGGGTTCCTCTGAAGCTTTCTTT

j_call: TRBJ2-2
clone_size: -
d_call: -
v_call: TRBV9
cdr3_aa: CASSVRGAGTGELFF
cdr3_nt: TGTGCCAGCAGCGTACGGGGGGCGGGCACCGGGGAGCTGTTTTTT

j_call: TRBJ1-4
clone_size: -
d_call: -
v_call: TRBV10-3
cdr3_aa: CAISDPREEREKLFF
cdr3_nt: TGTGCCATCAGTGACCCCCGGGAGGAGAGGGAAAAACTGTTTTTT

j_call: TRBJ1-2
clone_size: -
d_call: -
v_call: TRBV18
cdr3_aa: CASSRGTGTYGYTF
cdr3_nt: TGTGCCAGCTCACGCGGGACGGGCACTTATGGCTACACCTTC

j_call: TRBJ2-3
clone_size: -
d_call: -
v_call: TRBV21-1
cdr3_aa: CASSQREGTDTQYF
cdr3_nt: TGTGCCAGCAGCCAGCGGGAGGGTACAGATACGCAGTATTTT

j_call: TRBJ2-2
clone_size: -
d_call: -
v_call: TRBV7-6
cdr3_aa: CASSSNRDTGELFF
cdr3_nt: TGTGCCAGCAGCTCCAACAGGGACACCGGGGAGCTGTTTTTT

j_call: TRBJ1-1
clone_size: -
d_call: -
v_call: TRBV7-9
cdr3_aa: CASSSPLSTEAFF
cdr3_nt: TGTGCCAGCAGCTCACCTCTATCTACTGAAGCTTTCTTT

j_call: TRBJ2-7
clone_size: once
d_call: -
v_call: TRBV3-1/TRBV3-2
cdr3_aa: CASSLASSYEQYF
cdr3_nt: TGTGCCAGCTCGCTAGCATCCTCCTACGAGCAGTACTTC

j_call: TRBJ1-4
clone_size: -
d_call: -
v_call: TRBV6-5
cdr3_aa: CATRSTATNEKLFF
cdr3_nt: TGTGCCACCCGGTCGACAGCAACTAATGAAAAACTGTTTTTT

j_call: TRBJ2-1
clone_size: -
d_call: TRBD2
v_call: TRBV30
cdr3_aa: CAWANSGGYNEQFF
cdr3_nt: TGTGCCTGGGCTAACAGCGGGGGGTACAATGAGCAGTTCTTC

j_call: TRBJ2-5
clone_size: -
d_call: -
v_call: TRBV5-4
cdr3_aa: CASSLSVRGEETQYF
cdr3_nt: TGTGCCAGCAGCTTAAGTGTCAGGGGGGAAGAGACCCAGTACTTC

j_call: TRBJ2-5
clone_size: few
d_call: -
v_call: TRBV7-9
cdr3_aa: CASSLDGAETQYF
cdr3_nt: TGTGCCAGCAGCTTAGACGGTGCGGAGACCCAGTACTTC

j_call: TRBJ2-7
clone_size: -
d_call: -
v_call: TRBV3-1/TRBV3-2
cdr3_aa: CASSQDVDRRAPTYEQYF
cdr3_nt: TGTGCCAGCAGCCAAGATGTCGATCGGAGGGCGCCCACCTACGAGCAGTACTTC

j_call: TRBJ1-1
clone_size: -
d_call: TRBD1
v_call: TRBV7-8
cdr3_aa: CASSRRNYRGTKNTEAFF
cdr3_nt: TGTGCCAGCAGCCGAAGGAATTACAGGGGAACGAAAAACACTGAAGCTTTCTTT

j_call: TRBJ1-1
clone_size: few
d_call: -
v_call: TRBV29-1
cdr3_aa: CSGLGANTEAFF
cdr3_nt: TGCAGCGGGTTGGGGGCGAACACTGAAGCTTTCTTT

j_call: TRBJ2-3
clone_size: -
d_call: -
v_call: TRBV19
cdr3_aa: CASTIAGGSTDTQYF
cdr3_nt: TGTGCCAGTACCATAGCCGGGGGAAGCACAGATACGCAGTATTTT

j_call: TRBJ2-5
clone_size: -
d_call: -
v_call: TRBV18
cdr3_aa: CASSSGETQYF
cdr3_nt: TGTGCCAGCTCATCCGGGGAGACCCAGTACTTC

j_call: TRBJ2-1
clone_size: -
d_call: TRBD2
v_call: TRBV7-8
cdr3_aa: CASSLGELAGPENEQFF
cdr3_nt: TGTGCCAGCAGCTTGGGGGAACTAGCGGGGCCTGAGAATGAGCAGTTCTTC

j_call: TRBJ1-5
clone_size: -
d_call: TRBD1
v_call: TRBV3-1/TRBV3-2
cdr3_aa: CASSQGNRGNQPQHF
cdr3_nt: TGTGCCAGCAGCCAAGGTAACAGGGGAAATCAGCCCCAGCATTTT

j_call: TRBJ1-1
clone_size: -
d_call: -
v_call: TRBV5-8
cdr3_aa: CASSLFGGLNTEAFF
cdr3_nt: TGTGCCAGCAGCTTGTTTGGGGGCCTGAACACTGAAGCTTTCTTT

j_call: TRBJ1-4
clone_size: -
d_call: -
v_call: TRBV18
cdr3_aa: CASSPPGHGSEKLFF
cdr3_nt: TGTGCCAGCTCACCACCGGGACACGGAAGTGAAAAACTGTTTTTT

j_call: TRBJ2-2
clone_size: once
d_call: TRBD1
v_call: TRBV7-9
cdr3_aa: CASSEGFGTANTGELFF
cdr3_nt: TGTGCCAGCAGCGAAGGTTTTGGGACAGCGAACACCGGGGAGCTGTTTTTT

j_call: TRBJ2-5
clone_size: -
d_call: TRBD2
v_call: TRBV3-1/TRBV3-2
cdr3_aa: CASSQARVAGGGQETQYF
cdr3_nt: TGTGCCAGCAGCCAAGCTAGGGTAGCGGGGGGGGGCCAAGAGACCCAGTACTTC

j_call: TRBJ2-7
clone_size: -
d_call: TRBD2
v_call: TRBV3-1/TRBV3-2
cdr3_aa: CASRTSGSSYEQYF
cdr3_nt: TGTGCCAGCAGGACTAGCGGGAGCTCCTACGAGCAGTACTTC

j_call: TRBJ2-1
clone_size: -
d_call: -
v_call: TRBV6-5
cdr3_aa: CASSLTGLEQFF
cdr3_nt: TGTGCCAGCAGTCTCACAGGGCTAGAGCAGTTCTTC